One and the same sample provided the 18 T cell receptor beta chains below, sequenced in a study of T cells in Graves' hyperthyroidism and ophthalmopathy. TCR beta CDR3 sequences were amplified from RNA transcripts. An initial round of RT-PCR targeting the TCR CDR3 relied on the HTBI primer set. From the multiplex PCR reads, TCRdb called clonotypes with MiXCR, one entry per CDR3 protein. The sample records approximately 400,000 distinct CDR3 sequences, approximately 17% being singletons. Input material: blood. These receptors were obtained from a man aged 18 to 30 with Graves' ophthalmopathy.

There are many counts of this clonotype. The gene calls are TRBV28 and TRBJ1-5, with TRBD1 matching over 7 bases. Germline values: CDR1 MDHEN, CDR2 SYDVKM. CDR3 length: 17 residues. V gave up 5 bases and J gave up 0 bases; unmatched junction bases: 10. The CDR3 DNA reads TGTGCCAGCAGTGACCCGGGGACAGCATATAGCAATCAGCCCCAGCATTTT. Translating it yields CASSDPGTAYSNQPQHF.

This clonotype was counted many times. The J gene is TRBJ2-1, the V gene TRBV20-1; no reliable D call. Trimming removed 3 bases at V and 0 bases at J, with 9 bases between. CDR1 is DFQATT and CDR2 is SNEGSKA in the germline V gene (reference sequence). The CDR3 loop spans 14 amino acids. The CDR3 DNA reads TGCAGTGCTAGCCCTTCGAGCTCCTACAATGAGCAGTTCTTC. Its translation: CSASPSSSYNEQFF.

The sample holds many counts of this clonotype. The chain uses TRBV5-1 and TRBJ2-3, with TRBD1 matching over 8 bases. V was clipped by 6 bases and J by 4 bases; unmatched bases: 4. Germline V gene lookup returns CDR1 SGHRS and CDR2 YFSETQ. The CDR3 extends over 13 amino acids. CDR3 bases: TGCGCCAGCATGTCAGGGGGCGCAGATACGCAGTATTTT. Translating gives CASMSGGADTQYF.

The chain is built from TRBV5-1 and TRBJ2-5, with 7 nucleotides matching TRBD2. V trimming: 4 bases; J trimming: 5 bases; junction bases outside the gene matches: 17. Germline V gene sequence: CDR1 SGHRS, CDR2 YFSETQ. The CDR3 loop spans 17 amino acids. In nucleotides, the CDR3 is TGCGCCAGCAGCCCCGGACTAGTTTTGACCCCCACCGAGACCCAGTACTTC. The encoded protein is CASSPGLVLTPTETQYF. Complete variable domain (other parts from reference TRBV5-1 and TRBJ2-5): KAGVTQTPRYLIKTRGQQVTLSCSPISGHRSVSWYQQTPGQGLQFLFEYFSETQRNKGNFPGRFSGRQFSNSRSEMNVSTLELGDSALYLCASSPGLVLTPTETQYFGPGTRLLVL.

There are many counts of this clonotype. V usage is TRBV18 and J usage is TRBJ2-7; TRBD1 might be the D (5 bases). Trimming cost V 3 bases and J 7 bases, with 13 bases left between them. This CDR3 has 13 residues. CDR1 and CDR2 (germline): KGHSH, LQKENI. The DNA for the CDR3 is TGTGCCAGCTCACCGGATGGGGCTGGGGAGCAGTACTTC. This sequence encodes CASSPDGAGEQYF.

The rearrangement joins TRBV6-9 to TRBJ2-2; 11 bases agree with TRBD2. After removal of 4 bases from V and 6 bases from J, the junction contained 10 bases not matched to a gene. Germline-derived CDR1 and CDR2 are MNHGY and SVAAGI. This CDR3 region has 17 residues. This chain's CDR3 is CASSFATSGGFAGELFF. The DNA for the CDR3 is TGTGCCAGCAGTTTCGCTACTAGCGGGGGTTTCGCCGGGGAGCTGTTTTTT.

This clonotype showed up many times. This chain uses TRBV6-6 with TRBJ2-7; D might be TRBD2 (5 bases). The germline V gene has CDR1 MNHNY and CDR2 SVGAGI (reference sequence). Trimming left V 0 bases short and J 2 bases short, with 11 bases between. CDR3 length equals 15 residues. DNA of the CDR3: TGTGCCAGCAGTTACTCGAGTAGAGGGCCCTACGAGCAGTACTTC. Protein product: CASSYSSRGPYEQYF.

In regard to this clonotype: A much larger clone differs by one base, so this may be a read error. The CDR3 is CASSAHGPGLNEQYF. The CDR3 bases are TGTGCCAGCAGTGCCCATGGGCCTGGGCTCAATGAGCAGTACTTC. The V and J genes are TRBV25-1 and TRBJ2-1; D unclear. The J call may be in error: the DNA end matches TRBJ2-7 better. The CDR3 is 15 amino acids. Germline V gene lookup returns CDR1 MGHDK and CDR2 SYGVNS.

This clonotype occurred a few times. V gene TRBV9 combines with J gene TRBJ2-1; 7 bases agree with TRBD1. Germline-derived CDR1 and CDR2 are SGDLS and YYNGEE. After removal of 1 base from V and 7 bases from J, the junction contained 5 bases not matched to a gene. This CDR3 has 14 residues. The CDR3 bases are TGTGCCAGCAGCGTACCACAGGGGCAAAATGAGCAGTTCTTC. It specifies CASSVPQGQNEQFF.

This clonotype was observed many times. The chain employs TRBV2 and TRBJ2-7; a weak D match, TRBD2 (6 bases). V was pared by 4 bases and J by 3 bases, with 10 bases between. Looked up from germline, CDR1 is SNHLY and CDR2 is FYNNEI. The CDR3 is 13 residues long. The CDR3 here is CASSGGTHYEQYF. DNA of the CDR3: TGTGCCAGCAGTGGGGGGACTCACTACGAGCAGTACTTC.

This clonotype came up many times. The chain joins TRBV28 to TRBJ1-5; D may be TRBD1 (6 bases). CDR3 size: 16 residues. Germline lookup yields CDR1 MDHEN and CDR2 SYDVKM. Trimming took 8 bases from V and 7 from J, leaving 24 bases between them. The CDR3 sequence: CASSPSGAARTQPQHF. Here the CDR3 DNA reads TGTGCCAGCTCTCCCTCGGGGGCAGCGAGGACCCAGCCCCAGCATTTT.

This clonotype was detected only a few times. V gene TRBV4-1 combines with J gene TRBJ1-2; D gene ambiguous. V gave up 5 bases and J gave up 8 bases, with 21 bases separating them. This CDR3 comprises 15 residues. Germline V gene lookup returns CDR1 MGHRA and CDR2 YSYEKL. CDR3 in DNA: TGCGCCAGCAGCTCCCGCGAATACCCCGATCAGGGCTACACCTTC. Translated, it gives CASSSREYPDQGYTF.

This rearrangement joins TRBV6-4 to TRBJ2-3; 7 nucleotides align to TRBD2. The germline V gene has CDR1 MRHNA and CDR2 SNTAGT. Unmatched junction bases numbered 10, after V lost 6 bases and J lost 4 bases. The CDR3 runs to 15 residues. The CDR3 here is CASSQAGGLADTQYF. CDR3 in DNA: TGTGCCAGCAGCCAGGCCGGGGGGTTGGCAGATACGCAGTATTTT.

The V call is TRBV7-2, the J call TRBJ1-5; a possible D gene is TRBD1 (6 bases). Looked up from germline, CDR1 is SGHTA and CDR2 is FQGNSA. The CDR3 sequence is 14 residues long. With 7 bases removed from V and 8 bases from J, the gap between germline ends came to 18 bases. The CDR3 DNA follows: TGTGCCAGCAACCGGGGGGGCTCAACGGAGCCCCAGCATTTT. As protein: CASNRGGSTEPQHF. Supplemented by reference TRBV7-2 and TRBJ1-5, the full variable domain reads GAGVSQSPSNKVTEKGKDVELRCDPISGHTALYWYRQSLGQGLEFLIYFQGNSAPDKSGLPSDRFSAERTGGSVSTLTIQRTQQEDSAVYLCASNRGGSTEPQHFGDGTRLSIL.

The rearrangement links TRBV7-9 to TRBJ1-1; D is perhaps TRBD1 (6 bases). Germline V gene lookup returns CDR1 SEHNR and CDR2 FQNEAQ (reference sequence). Trimming removed 3 bases from V and 5 bases from J, with 10 bases in between. This CDR3 comprises 13 residues. The CDR3 nucleotides read TGTGCCAGCAGCTTTGAGGGGGGAACTGAAGCTTTCTTT. Translation gives CASSFEGGTEAFF.

This clonotype was detected only a few times. This chain uses TRBV20-1 with TRBJ1-5; no definite D call. V was pared by 3 bases and J by 0 bases, with 6 bases between. There are 13 residues in the CDR3. Germline V gene sequence: CDR1 DFQATT, CDR2 SNEGSKA (reference sequence). CDR3 in DNA: TGCAGTGCTAGTTACGTTAGCAATCAGCCCCAGCATTTT. Encoded protein: CSASYVSNQPQHF.

This clonotype was detected ten times or more. The chain uses TRBV5-1 and TRBJ2-7, with 8 bases matching TRBD1. CDR1 and CDR2 from the germline V gene are SGHRS and YFSETQ. After removal of 3 bases from V and 4 bases from J, the junction contained 3 bases not matched to a gene. This CDR3 is 13 amino acids long. DNA of the CDR3: TGCGCCAGCAGCTCCAGGGGGCTGTACGAGCAGTACTTC. This codes for CASSSRGLYEQYF.

The V call is TRBV19, the J call TRBJ2-7, with TRBD1 matching over 8 bases. The CDR3 runs to 14 residues. The germline V gene has CDR1 LNHDA and CDR2 SQIVND (reference sequence). The ends lost 8 bases at V and 5 bases at J; junction bases unmatched: 11. DNA for the CDR3: TGTGCCAGTGCGTTCAGGACAGGGTACGACGAGCAGTACTTC. Translated: CASAFRTGYDEQYF.